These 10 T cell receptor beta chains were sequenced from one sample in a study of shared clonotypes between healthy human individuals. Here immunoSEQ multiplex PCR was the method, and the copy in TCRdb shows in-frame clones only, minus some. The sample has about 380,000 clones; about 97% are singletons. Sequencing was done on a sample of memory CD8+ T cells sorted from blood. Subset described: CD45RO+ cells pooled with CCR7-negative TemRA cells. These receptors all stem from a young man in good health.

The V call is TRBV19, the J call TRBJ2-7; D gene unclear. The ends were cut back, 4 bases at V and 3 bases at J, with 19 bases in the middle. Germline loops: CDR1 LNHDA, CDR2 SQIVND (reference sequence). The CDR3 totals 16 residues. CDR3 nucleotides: TGTGCCAGTAGTAGGTTTTCGGCGGTGGAATTCTACGAGCAGTACTTC. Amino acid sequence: CASSRFSAVEFYEQYF. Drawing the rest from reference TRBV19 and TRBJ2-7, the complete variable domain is DGGITQSPKYLFRKEGQNVTLSCEQNLNHDAMYWYRQDPGQGLRLIYYSQIVNDFQKGDIAEGYSVSREKKESFPLTVTSAQKNPTAFYLCASSRFSAVEFYEQYFGPGTRLTVT.

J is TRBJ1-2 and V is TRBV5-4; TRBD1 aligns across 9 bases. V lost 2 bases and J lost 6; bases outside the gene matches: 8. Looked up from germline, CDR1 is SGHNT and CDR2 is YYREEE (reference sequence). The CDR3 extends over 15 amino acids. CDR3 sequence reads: CASSFPGGTGNGYTF. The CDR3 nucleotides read TGTGCCAGCAGCTTTCCCGGGGGGACAGGGAATGGCTACACCTTC.

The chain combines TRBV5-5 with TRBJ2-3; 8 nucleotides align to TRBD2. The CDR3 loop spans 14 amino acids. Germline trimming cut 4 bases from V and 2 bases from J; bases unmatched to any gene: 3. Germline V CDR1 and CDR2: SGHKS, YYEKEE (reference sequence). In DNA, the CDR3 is TGTGCCAGCAGCACTAGCGGAGACACAGATACGCAGTATTTT. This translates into CASSTSGDTDTQYF.

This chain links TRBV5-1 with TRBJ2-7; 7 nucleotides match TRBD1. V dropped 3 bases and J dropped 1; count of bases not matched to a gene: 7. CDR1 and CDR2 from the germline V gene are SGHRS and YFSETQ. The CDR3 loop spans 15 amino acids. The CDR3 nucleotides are TGCGCCAGCAGCTGGATAAGGGACAGTTCCTACGAGCAGTACTTC. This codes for CASSWIRDSSYEQYF.

The CDR3 DNA sequence: TGTGCCAGCAGTCGCCGGATTGGGACAGTGGCTCCAGATACGCAGTATTTT. This sequence encodes CASSRRIGTVAPDTQYF. The chain uses TRBV28 and TRBJ2-3; 7 bases match TRBD1. Trimming at V came to 5 bases and at J to 4 bases, leaving 15 bases not matched to a gene. Per the germline V gene, CDR1 is MDHEN and CDR2 is SYDVKM. The CDR3 is 17 residues long.

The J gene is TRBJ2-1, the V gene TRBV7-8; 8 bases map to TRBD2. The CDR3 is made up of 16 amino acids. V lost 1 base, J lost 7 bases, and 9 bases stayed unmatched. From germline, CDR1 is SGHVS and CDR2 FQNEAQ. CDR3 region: CASSLGRLAGANEQFF. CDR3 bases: TGTGCCAGCAGCTTAGGACGGCTAGCGGGCGCGAATGAGCAGTTCTTC.

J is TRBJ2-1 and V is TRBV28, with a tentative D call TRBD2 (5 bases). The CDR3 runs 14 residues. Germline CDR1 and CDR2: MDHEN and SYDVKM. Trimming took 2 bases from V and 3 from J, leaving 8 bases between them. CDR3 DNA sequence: TGTGCCAGCAGTTTACCAGCGGACTACAATGAGCAGTTCTTC. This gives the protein CASSLPADYNEQFF.

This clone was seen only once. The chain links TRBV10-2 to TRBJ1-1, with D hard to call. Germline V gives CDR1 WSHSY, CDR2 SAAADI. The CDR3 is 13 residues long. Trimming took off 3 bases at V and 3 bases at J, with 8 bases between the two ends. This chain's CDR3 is CASSDSLYTEAFF. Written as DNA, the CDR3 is TGCGCCAGCAGTGACAGTCTCTACACTGAAGCTTTCTTT.

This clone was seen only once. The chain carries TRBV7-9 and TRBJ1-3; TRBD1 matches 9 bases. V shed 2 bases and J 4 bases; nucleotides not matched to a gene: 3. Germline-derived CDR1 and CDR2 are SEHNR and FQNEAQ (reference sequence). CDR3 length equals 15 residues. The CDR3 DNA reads TGTGCCAGCAGCTTAACAGGGGGCGCGGGAAACACCATATATTTT. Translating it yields CASSLTGGAGNTIYF.

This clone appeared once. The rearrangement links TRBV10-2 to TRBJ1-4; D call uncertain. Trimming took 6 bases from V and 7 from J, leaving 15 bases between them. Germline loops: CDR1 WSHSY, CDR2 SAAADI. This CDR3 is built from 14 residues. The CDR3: CASRRDARGEKLFF. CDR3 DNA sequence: TGCGCCAGCAGACGAGACGCACGAGGTGAAAAACTGTTTTTT.